This record covers a single T cell receptor beta chain. Its antigen remains unknown. CDR1 is ENHRY, CDR2 SYGVKD, per germline. J gave up 10 bases and V 6 bases, and 6 bases lay outside the gene matches. This CDR3 contains 12 residues. This sample stems from a study of cytomegalovirus exposure and HLA in healthy donors. Overall study findings and caveats: What a later analysis showed was that several of the most significant clusters appeared linked to common viral pathogens. Beyond CMV serostatus, there was no information to go on about immune exposure. Follow-up analysis later connected one missense variant in DCLRE1C with trimming of TCR beta V- and J-genes.

In the PCR, 60 Vbeta and 13 Jbeta primers were used. The protocol was immunoSEQ multiplex PCR, while the TCRdb copy is restricted to in-frame clones and leaves out a portion. The data contain approximately 190,000 clones, around 86% of them singletons. This rearrangement joins TRBV10-3 to TRBJ1-2; 9 positions match TRBD1. The TCR was taken from a woman aged 18 to 35 in good health and CMV-seronegative. What was sequenced was PBMCs. In DNA form, the CDR3 reads TGTGCCATCAGGAGGACAGGGGACGACTACACCTTC. As protein: CAIRRTGDDYTF.